The clone carrying this T cell receptor beta chain has just a few counts. The data derive from a study of T cell responses to AZD1222 COVID-19 vaccine. Sequencing used immunoSEQ multiplex PCR; TCRdb keeps in-frame clones, though not all of them. The table lists 180,000 or so clones, 85% to 95% of them singletons. V was cut by 2 bases and J by 6 bases, with 1 base left in between. The CDR3 has 11 amino acids. CDR1 and CDR2 (germline): SEHNR, FQNEAQ (reference sequence). The rearrangement links TRBV7-9 to TRBJ2-2; D unresolved. The sequenced sample was peripheral blood, obtained 28 days after the second dose of the MenACWY control vaccine. This receptor was obtained from an adult who received the MenACWY meningococcal vaccine as a control. CDR3 sequence: CASSLSGELFF. CDR3 DNA: TGTGCCAGCAGCTTATCCGGGGAGCTGTTTTTT.